Shown below are 21 T cell receptor beta chains from a single sample sequenced in a study of T cell responses to AZD1222 COVID-19 vaccine. The method was immunoSEQ multiplex PCR; TCRdb's version includes in-frame clones alone and lacks a portion of them. This repertoire shows approximately 140,000 clones, approximately 88% found once; its top ten account for about 15%. This material consisted of peripheral blood, taken on day 0 of AZD1222 vaccination. The receptors originated from an adult in good health.

The chain recombines TRBV18 with TRBJ1-3; D is perhaps TRBD1 (6 bases). The CDR3 has 18 amino acids. Trimming took 4 bases from V and 2 from J, leaving 21 bases between them. Germline V gene lookup returns CDR1 KGHSH and CDR2 LQKENI. The CDR3 loop is CASSRTEGSGSPGNTIYF. In DNA, the CDR3 is TGTGCCAGCTCACGGACAGAAGGTTCGGGTAGCCCTGGAAACACCATATATTTT.

On this clone itself: At one boundary the junction diverges from the germline segment, which might be a read error. This rearrangement joins TRBV28 to TRBJ1-2; unclear D gene. Germline V gene sequence: CDR1 MDHEN, CDR2 SYDVKM. CDR3 length equals 12 residues. The CDR3 DNA follows: TGTGCCAGCAGTTTAAACAGCTATAGCTACACCTTC. Translating gives CASSLNSYSYTF.

The V call is TRBV28, the J call TRBJ1-5; 7 positions agree with TRBD1. CDR1 MDHEN and CDR2 SYDVKM come from the germline V gene. This CDR3 is built from 15 residues. The ends lost 5 bases at V and 6 bases at J; junction bases unmatched: 10. CDR3 region: CASSQTPGGGQPQHF. CDR3 coding DNA: TGTGCCAGCAGTCAGACCCCAGGGGGAGGTCAGCCCCAGCATTTT.

J is TRBJ1-2 and V is TRBV27, with D perhaps TRBD1 (6 bases). Germline V gene lookup returns CDR1 MNHEY and CDR2 SMNVEV (reference sequence). V lost 2 bases and J lost 7, with 11 bases in between. The CDR3 contains 13 residues. This CDR3 is CASSLVGGSGYTF. CDR3 DNA sequence: TGTGCCAGCAGTTTAGTAGGGGGGTCTGGCTACACCTTC.

This rearrangement joins TRBV5-1 to TRBJ1-3; D is unresolved. The CDR3 has 15 amino acids. Germline CDR1 is SGHRS and CDR2 is YFSETQ. V was shortened by 1 base and J by 2 bases, with 10 bases between the two germline ends. DNA for the CDR3: TGCGCCAGCAGCTTGCCGAGGTCTCCTGGAAACACCATATATTTT. Amino acid sequence: CASSLPRSPGNTIYF.

This chain links TRBV7-8 with TRBJ2-3, with 9 bases lining up with TRBD2. The germline V gene has CDR1 SGHVS and CDR2 FQNEAQ. The CDR3 spans 15 residues. The junction had 6 bases not matched to a gene; V was cut back by 2 bases and J by 6 bases. CDR3 loop: CASSLSASGVDTQYF. The CDR3 bases are TGTGCCAGCAGCTTATCGGCTAGCGGGGTGGATACGCAGTATTTT.

The V call is TRBV28, the J call TRBJ1-5; perhaps TRBD1 as D (5 bases). V was trimmed by 3 bases and J by 2 bases, leaving 5 bases between them. Germline CDR1 is MDHEN and CDR2 is SYDVKM. CDR3 length: 13 amino acids. In nucleotides, the CDR3 is TGTGCCAGCAGTTTGACAGGCAATCAGCCCCAGCATTTT. As protein: CASSLTGNQPQHF.

The rearrangement links TRBV12-3 or TRBV12-4 to TRBJ1-5; D might be TRBD1 (6 bases). V was clipped by 5 bases and J by 4 bases, with 6 bases between them. This CDR3 has 12 residues. The CDR3 region is CASSTGNQPQHF. In nucleotides, the CDR3 is TGTGCCAGCAGTACAGGGAATCAGCCCCAGCATTTT.

V is TRBV7-2 and J is TRBJ1-1, with D uncertain. Trimming pared 0 bases from V and 10 bases from J, leaving 12 bases between. CDR1 is SGHTA, CDR2 FQGNSA, per germline. The CDR3 has 13 amino acids. The CDR3 nucleotides read TGTGCCAGCAGCTTAGCTGGCCGGGCGACAGCTTTCTTT. Translating gives CASSLAGRATAFF.

This clone was seen a single time. The chain combines TRBV19 with TRBJ1-2; 7 bases agree with TRBD1. Germline lookup yields CDR1 LNHDA and CDR2 SQIVND (reference sequence). With V trimmed by 6 bases and J by 8 bases, 9 bases remained unmatched. This CDR3 contains 13 residues. CDR3 nucleotide sequence: TGTGCCAGTAGGATTGACAGGGTGGGAGGCTACACCTTC. Amino acids: CASRIDRVGGYTF.

The V and J genes are TRBV5-8 and TRBJ2-1; 11 nucleotides line up with TRBD2. The CDR3 runs to 17 residues. From germline, CDR1 is SGHTS and CDR2 YDEGEE. The trim removed 4 bases at V and 8 bases at J, leaving 14 bases unmatched. CDR3 nucleotide sequence: TGTGCCAGCAGCCCGAGGACTAGCGGGTATCAGTTGGATGAGCAGTTCTTC. This encodes CASSPRTSGYQLDEQFF.

A few counts support this clone. The gene calls are TRBV11-2 and TRBJ2-2; D is unresolved. The germline gives CDR1 SGHAT, CDR2 FQNNGV. The ends were cut back, 0 bases at V and 6 bases at J, with 14 bases in the middle. This CDR3 spans 16 amino acids. In nucleotides, the CDR3 is TGTGCCAGCAGCTTAGAAGGAAGCTTCGGCTCCGGGGAGCTGTTTTTT. It codes for CASSLEGSFGSGELFF. Drawing the rest from reference TRBV11-2 and TRBJ2-2, the complete variable domain is EAGVAQSPRYKIIEKRQSVAFWCNPISGHATLYWYQQILGQGPKLLIQFQNNGVVDDSQLPKDRFSAERLKGVDSTLKIQPAKLEDSAVYLCASSLEGSFGSGELFFGEGSRLTVL.

This chain uses TRBV27 with TRBJ2-1, with D possibly matching TRBD2 (6 bases). Between the trimmed V and J ends, which lost 5 bases and 3 bases, there was a span of 17 bases. Germline V lookup: CDR1 MNHEY, CDR2 SMNVEV (reference sequence). The CDR3 length is 16 residues. The CDR3 coding sequence is TGTGCCAGCAGTCCCAGAGGCGGAGGGAGCTACAATGAGCAGTTCTTC. It codes for CASSPRGGGSYNEQFF.

J is TRBJ1-1 and V is TRBV6-5; 12 positions agree with TRBD1. V trimming: 2 bases; J trimming: 11 bases; junction bases outside the gene matches: 9. The V gene's germline CDR1 is MNHEY and CDR2 SVGAGI. The CDR3 spans 15 residues. This CDR3 reads CASSYAGDRGLRAFF. The CDR3 DNA sequence: TGTGCCAGCAGTTACGCGGGGGACAGGGGGCTTAGGGCTTTCTTT.

V and J are TRBV11-2 and TRBJ2-1, with D tentatively TRBD1 or TRBD2 (5 bases each). The CDR3 is 17 amino acids. The V end was cut by 2 bases, the J end by 3 bases, with 17 bases between. Germline V gene sequence: CDR1 SGHAT, CDR2 FQNNGV. The CDR3 reads CASSLRLTGTVYNEQFF. Written as DNA, the CDR3 is TGTGCCAGCAGCTTACGTCTAACCGGGACGGTCTACAATGAGCAGTTCTTC.

The chain links TRBV5-6 to TRBJ2-3, with 8 bases matching TRBD2. The ends lost 4 bases at V and 1 base at J; junction bases unmatched: 2. This CDR3 has 14 residues. Per the germline V gene, CDR1 is SGHDT and CDR2 is YYEEEE. CDR3 sequence: CASSLRGGTDTQYF. In DNA form, the CDR3 reads TGTGCCAGCAGCCTGCGGGGGGGCACAGATACGCAGTATTTT. Full variable domain (remainder filled in from reference TRBV5-6 and TRBJ2-3): DAGVTQSPTHLIKTRGQQVTLRCSPKSGHDTVSWYQQALGQGPQFIFQYYEEEERQRGNFPDRFSGHQFPNYSSELNVNALLLGDSALYLCASSLRGGTDTQYFGPGTRLTVL.

The rearrangement links TRBV2 to TRBJ2-3, with D unclear. Germline V CDR1 and CDR2: SNHLY, FYNNEI. The ends were cut back, 5 bases at V and 4 bases at J, with 13 bases in the middle. CDR3 length: 14 amino acids. The CDR3 nucleotides read TGTGCCAGCAGTACTGGGGTCAAGCCAGATACGCAGTATTTT. Its translation is CASSTGVKPDTQYF. The entire variable domain, with the rest obtained from reference TRBV2 and TRBJ2-3, is as follows: EPEVTQTPSHQVTQMGQEVILRCVPISNHLYFYWYRQILGQKVEFLVSFYNNEISEKSEIFDDQFSVERPDGSNFTLKIRSTKLEDSAMYFCASSTGVKPDTQYFGPGTRLTVL.

The sample holds one count of this clone. The chain combines TRBV7-9 with TRBJ2-3; the D is unclear. The CDR3 runs to 15 residues. Trimming stripped 5 bases from V and 2 bases from J, with 14 bases between. The germline CDR1 and CDR2 sequences are SEHNR and FQNEAQ (reference sequence). CDR3 protein: CASSPQLLSTDTQYF. DNA for the CDR3: TGTGCCAGCAGCCCCCAACTGCTTTCCACAGATACGCAGTATTTT. Based on the CDR3 plus reference TRBV7-9 and TRBJ2-3, the full variable domain is DTGVSQNPRHKITKRGQNVTFRCDPISEHNRLYWYRQTLGQGPEFLTYFQNEAQLEKSRLLSDRFSAERPKGSFSTLEIQRTEQGDSAMYLCASSPQLLSTDTQYFGPGTRLTVL.

The chain carries TRBV7-3 and TRBJ1-1, with D unclear. The CDR3 is made up of 13 amino acids. Germline values: CDR1 SGHTA, CDR2 FQGTGA. Trimming removed 8 bases from V and 0 bases from J, with 10 bases in between. The CDR3 loop reads CASASGMNTEAFF. As DNA, the CDR3 is TGTGCCAGCGCGTCTGGGATGAACACTGAAGCTTTCTTT.

This clone appeared a few times. The chain couples TRBV27 to TRBJ2-7, with D tentatively TRBD1 (5 bases). Trimming took 10 bases from V and 3 from J, leaving 13 bases between them. This CDR3 contains 12 residues. Germline CDR1 and CDR2: MNHEY and SMNVEV (reference sequence). Here the CDR3 DNA reads TGTGCCACCCAGGGTACCAGCTACGAGCAGTACTTC. Its translation is CATQGTSYEQYF.

This chain connects TRBV7-2 to TRBJ1-2; D might be TRBD1 (5 bases). The CDR3 spans 13 residues. The germline V gene encodes CDR1 SGHTA and CDR2 FQGNSA. The V and J ends lost 5 bases and 7 bases respectively, with 14 bases between them. The CDR3 sequence is CASSEDRIGGYTF. For the CDR3, the DNA is TGTGCCAGCAGCGAAGACAGAATCGGTGGCTACACCTTC.